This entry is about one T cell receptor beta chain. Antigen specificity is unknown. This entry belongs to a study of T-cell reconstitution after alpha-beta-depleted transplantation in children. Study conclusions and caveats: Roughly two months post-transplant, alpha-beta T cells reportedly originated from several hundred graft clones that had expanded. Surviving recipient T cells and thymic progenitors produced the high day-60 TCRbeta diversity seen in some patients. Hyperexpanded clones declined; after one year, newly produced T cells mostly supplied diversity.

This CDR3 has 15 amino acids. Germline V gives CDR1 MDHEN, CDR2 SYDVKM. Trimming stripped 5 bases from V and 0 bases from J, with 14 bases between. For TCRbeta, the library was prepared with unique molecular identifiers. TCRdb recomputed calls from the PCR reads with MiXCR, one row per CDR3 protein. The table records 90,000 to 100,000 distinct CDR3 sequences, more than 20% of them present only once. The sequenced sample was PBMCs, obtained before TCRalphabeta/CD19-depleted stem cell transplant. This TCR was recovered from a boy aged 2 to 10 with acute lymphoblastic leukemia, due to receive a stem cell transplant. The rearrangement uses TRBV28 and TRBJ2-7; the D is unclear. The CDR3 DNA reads TGTGCCAGCAGTGGTCTTTTGTCGGCCTCCTACGAGCAGTACTTC. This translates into CASSGLLSASYEQYF.